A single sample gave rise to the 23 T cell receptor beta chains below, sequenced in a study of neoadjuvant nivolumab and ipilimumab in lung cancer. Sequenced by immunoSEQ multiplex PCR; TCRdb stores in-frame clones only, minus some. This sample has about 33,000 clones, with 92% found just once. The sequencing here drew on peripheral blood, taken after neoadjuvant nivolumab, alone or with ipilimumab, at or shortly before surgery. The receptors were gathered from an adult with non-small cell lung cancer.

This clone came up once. CDR3 sequence: CASSLEAGVNTGELFF. DNA for the CDR3: TGCGCCAGCAGCTTGGAGGCAGGGGTTAACACCGGGGAGCTGTTTTTT. The V call is TRBV5-1, the J call TRBJ2-2; the D gene is possibly TRBD1 (6 bases). V shed 0 bases and J shed 2 bases, with 11 bases lying between them. Per the germline V gene, CDR1 is SGHRS and CDR2 is YFSETQ. The CDR3 is made up of 16 amino acids.

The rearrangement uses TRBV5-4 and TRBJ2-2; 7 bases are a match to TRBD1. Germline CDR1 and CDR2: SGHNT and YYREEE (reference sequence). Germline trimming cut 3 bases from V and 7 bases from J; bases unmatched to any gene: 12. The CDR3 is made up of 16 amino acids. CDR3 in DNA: TGTGCCAGCAGCTATGGAGCAGGGGGATTCAGCGGGGAGCTGTTTTTT. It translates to CASSYGAGGFSGELFF.

The chain's CDR3 is CASSVRSKDTIYF. CDR3 DNA sequence: TGTGCCAGCAGCGTTCGGAGTAAAGACACCATATATTTT. V and J are TRBV9 and TRBJ1-3; unclear D gene. This CDR3 spans 13 amino acids. Germline CDR1 and CDR2: SGDLS and YYNGEE. V dropped 2 bases and J dropped 8 bases, with 11 bases sitting between them.

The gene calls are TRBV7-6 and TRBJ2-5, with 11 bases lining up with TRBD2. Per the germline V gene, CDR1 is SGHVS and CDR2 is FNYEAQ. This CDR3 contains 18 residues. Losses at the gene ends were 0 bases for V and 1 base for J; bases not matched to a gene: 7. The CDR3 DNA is TGTGCCAGCAGCTTAGCGGATCTAGCGGGAGGCCTCCAAGAGACCCAGTACTTC. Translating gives CASSLADLAGGLQETQYF. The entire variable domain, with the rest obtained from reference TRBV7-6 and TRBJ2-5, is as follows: GAGVSQSPRYKVTKRGQDVALRCDPISGHVSLYWYRQALGQGPEFLTYFNYEAQQDKSGLPNDRFSAERPEGSISTLTIQRTEQRDSAMYRCASSLADLAGGLQETQYFGPGTRLLVL.

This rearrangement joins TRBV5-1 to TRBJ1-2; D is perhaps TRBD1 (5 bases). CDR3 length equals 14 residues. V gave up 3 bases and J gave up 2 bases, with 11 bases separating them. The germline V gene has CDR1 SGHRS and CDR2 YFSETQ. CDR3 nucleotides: TGCGCCAGCAGCTCGGGGACGGAAAACTATGGCTACACCTTC. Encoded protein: CASSSGTENYGYTF.

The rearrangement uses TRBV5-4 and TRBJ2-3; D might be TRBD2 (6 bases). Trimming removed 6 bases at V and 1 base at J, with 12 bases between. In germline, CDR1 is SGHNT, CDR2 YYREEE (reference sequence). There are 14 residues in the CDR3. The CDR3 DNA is TGTGCCAGCACCCCCTCGGGGGGCACAGATACGCAGTATTTT. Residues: CASTPSGGTDTQYF.

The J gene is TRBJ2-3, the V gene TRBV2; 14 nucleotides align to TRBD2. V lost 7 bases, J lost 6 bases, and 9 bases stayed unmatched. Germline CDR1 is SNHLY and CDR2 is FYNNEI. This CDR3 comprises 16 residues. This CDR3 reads CASIPGLAGAPDTQYF. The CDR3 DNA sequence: TGTGCCAGCATTCCGGGACTAGCGGGAGCCCCCGATACGCAGTATTTT.

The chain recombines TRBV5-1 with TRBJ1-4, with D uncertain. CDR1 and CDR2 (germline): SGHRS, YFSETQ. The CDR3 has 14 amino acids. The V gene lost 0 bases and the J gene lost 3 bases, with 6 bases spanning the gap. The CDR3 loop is CASSLDSPNEKLFF. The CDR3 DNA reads TGCGCCAGCAGCTTGGACAGCCCTAATGAAAAACTGTTTTTT. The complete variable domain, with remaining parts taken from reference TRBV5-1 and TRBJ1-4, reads KAGVTQTPRYLIKTRGQQVTLSCSPISGHRSVSWYQQTPGQGLQFLFEYFSETQRNKGNFPGRFSGRQFSNSRSEMNVSTLELGDSALYLCASSLDSPNEKLFFGSGTQLSVL.

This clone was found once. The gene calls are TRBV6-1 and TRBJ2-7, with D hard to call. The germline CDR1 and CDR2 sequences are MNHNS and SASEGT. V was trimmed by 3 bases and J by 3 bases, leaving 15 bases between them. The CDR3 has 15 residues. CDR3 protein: CASSEDGDPFYEQYF. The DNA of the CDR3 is TGTGCCAGCAGTGAGGACGGAGACCCCTTCTACGAGCAGTACTTC.

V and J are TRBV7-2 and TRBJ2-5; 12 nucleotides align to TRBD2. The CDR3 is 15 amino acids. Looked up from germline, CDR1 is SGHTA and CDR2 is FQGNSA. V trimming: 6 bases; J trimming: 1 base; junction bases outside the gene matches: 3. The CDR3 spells CASSRTSGTQETQYF. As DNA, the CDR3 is TGTGCCAGCAGTCGGACTAGCGGGACCCAAGAGACCCAGTACTTC.

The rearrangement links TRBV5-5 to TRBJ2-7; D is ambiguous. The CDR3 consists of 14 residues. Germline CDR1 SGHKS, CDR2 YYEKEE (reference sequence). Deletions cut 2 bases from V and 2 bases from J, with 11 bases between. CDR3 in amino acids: CASSLGRQAYEQYF. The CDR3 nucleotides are TGTGCCAGCAGCTTAGGGCGGCAGGCCTACGAGCAGTACTTC. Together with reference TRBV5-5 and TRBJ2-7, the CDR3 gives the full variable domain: DAGVTQSPTHLIKTRGQQVTLRCSPISGHKSVSWYQQVLGQGPQFIFQYYEKEERGRGNFPDRFSARQFPNYSSELNVNALLLGDSALYLCASSLGRQAYEQYFGPGTRLTVT.

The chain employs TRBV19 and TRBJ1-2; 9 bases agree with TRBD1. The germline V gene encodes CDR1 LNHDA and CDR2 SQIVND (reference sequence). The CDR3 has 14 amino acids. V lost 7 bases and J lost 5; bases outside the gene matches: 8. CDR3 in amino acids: CASKRGQGIYGYTF. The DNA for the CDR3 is TGTGCCAGTAAAAGAGGACAGGGGATATATGGCTACACCTTC. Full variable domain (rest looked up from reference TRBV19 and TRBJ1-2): DGGITQSPKYLFRKEGQNVTLSCEQNLNHDAMYWYRQDPGQGLRLIYYSQIVNDFQKGDIAEGYSVSREKKESFPLTVTSAQKNPTAFYLCASKRGQGIYGYTFGSGTRLTVV.

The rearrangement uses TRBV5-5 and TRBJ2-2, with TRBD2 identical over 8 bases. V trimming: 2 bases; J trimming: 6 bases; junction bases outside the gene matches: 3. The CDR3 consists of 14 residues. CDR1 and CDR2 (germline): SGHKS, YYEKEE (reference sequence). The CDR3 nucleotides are TGTGCCAGCAGCTTAGGACTAGCAGCCGGGGAGCTGTTTTTT. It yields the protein CASSLGLAAGELFF.

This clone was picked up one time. The CDR3: CASSPNTGIKWYTEAFF. The CDR3, as DNA: TGTGCCAGCAGCCCCAATACAGGGATTAAATGGTACACTGAAGCTTTCTTT. The rearrangement links TRBV11-2 to TRBJ1-1, with D possibly matching TRBD1 (6 bases). The germline gives CDR1 SGHAT, CDR2 FQNNGV. The CDR3 consists of 17 residues. The ends were cut back, 5 bases at V and 3 bases at J, with 22 bases in the middle.

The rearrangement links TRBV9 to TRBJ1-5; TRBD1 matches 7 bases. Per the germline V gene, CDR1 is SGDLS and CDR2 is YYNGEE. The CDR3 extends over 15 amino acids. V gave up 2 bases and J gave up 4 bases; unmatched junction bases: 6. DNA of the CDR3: TGTGCCAGCAGCGTGGAAGGGGGCCGTAATCAGCCCCAGCATTTT. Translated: CASSVEGGRNQPQHF.

CDR3 nucleotides: TGCGCCAGCAGCTTGGACTGGAACACCGGGACTCTCTCCTACAATGAGCAGTTCTTC. This sequence encodes CASSLDWNTGTLSYNEQFF. V and J are TRBV5-1 and TRBJ2-1, with a possible D match to TRBD2 (6 bases). V dropped 0 bases and J dropped 0 bases, with 19 bases sitting between them. The CDR3 length is 19 residues. CDR1 and CDR2 from the germline V gene are SGHRS and YFSETQ.

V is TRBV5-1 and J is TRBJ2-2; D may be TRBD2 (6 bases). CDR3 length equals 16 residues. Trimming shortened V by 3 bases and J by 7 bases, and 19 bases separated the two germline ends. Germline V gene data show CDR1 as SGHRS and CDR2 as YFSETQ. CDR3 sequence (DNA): TGCGCCAGCAGCTGGGACTCCCCCGGTAGGGTCGGGGAGCTGTTTTTT. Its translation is CASSWDSPGRVGELFF.

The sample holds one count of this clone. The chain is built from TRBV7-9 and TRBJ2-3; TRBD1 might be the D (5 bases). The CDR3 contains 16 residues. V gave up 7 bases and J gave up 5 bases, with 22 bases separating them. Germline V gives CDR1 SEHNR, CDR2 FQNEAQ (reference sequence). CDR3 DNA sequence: TGTGCCAGCATCCGATTGGGTGGGGCAGGCCGAGATACGCAGTATTTT. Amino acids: CASIRLGGAGRDTQYF. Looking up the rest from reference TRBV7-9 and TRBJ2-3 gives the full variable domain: DTGVSQNPRHKITKRGQNVTFRCDPISEHNRLYWYRQTLGQGPEFLTYFQNEAQLEKSRLLSDRFSAERPKGSFSTLEIQRTEQGDSAMYLCASIRLGGAGRDTQYFGPGTRLTVL.

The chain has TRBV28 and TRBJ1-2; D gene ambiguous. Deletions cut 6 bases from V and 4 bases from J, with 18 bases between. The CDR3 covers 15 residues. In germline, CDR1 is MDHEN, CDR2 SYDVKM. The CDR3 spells CASSLAGVNLYGYTF. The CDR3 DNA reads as TGTGCCAGCAGCCTGGCGGGAGTAAACCTCTATGGCTACACCTTC.

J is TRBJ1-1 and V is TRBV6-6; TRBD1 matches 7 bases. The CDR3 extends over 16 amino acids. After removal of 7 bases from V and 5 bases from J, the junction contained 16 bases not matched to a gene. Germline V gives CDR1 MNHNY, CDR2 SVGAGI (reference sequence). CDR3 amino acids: CASKTGRDRIVTEAFF. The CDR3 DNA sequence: TGTGCCAGCAAAACGGGACGGGACAGAATAGTAACTGAAGCTTTCTTT.

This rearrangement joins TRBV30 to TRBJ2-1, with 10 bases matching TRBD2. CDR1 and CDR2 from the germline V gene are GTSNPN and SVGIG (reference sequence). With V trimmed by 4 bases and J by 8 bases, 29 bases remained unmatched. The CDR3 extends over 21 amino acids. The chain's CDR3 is CAWTCPGERERLAGDPHEQFF. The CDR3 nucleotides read TGTGCCTGGACTTGTCCGGGGGAAAGGGAGAGGCTAGCGGGAGACCCCCATGAGCAGTTCTTC.

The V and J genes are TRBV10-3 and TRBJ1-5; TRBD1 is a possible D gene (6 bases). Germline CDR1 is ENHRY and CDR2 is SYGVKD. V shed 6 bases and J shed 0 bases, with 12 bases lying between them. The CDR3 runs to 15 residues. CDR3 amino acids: CAIRNSDSSNQPQHF. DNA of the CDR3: TGTGCCATCAGGAACTCGGACAGTAGCAATCAGCCCCAGCATTTT.

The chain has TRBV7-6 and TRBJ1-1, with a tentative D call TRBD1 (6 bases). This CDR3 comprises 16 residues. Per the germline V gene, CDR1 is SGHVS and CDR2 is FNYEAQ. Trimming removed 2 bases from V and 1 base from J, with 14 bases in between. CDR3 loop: CASSLYGRGTNTEAFF. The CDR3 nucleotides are TGTGCCAGCAGCTTATACGGGAGGGGGACGAACACTGAAGCTTTCTTT.